This section outlines one T cell receptor (beta chain) sequence together with its context. The V gene's germline CDR1 is PRHDT and CDR2 FYEKMQ (reference sequence). This CDR3 contains 15 residues. V dropped 5 bases and J dropped 4; count of bases not matched to a gene: 8. These data are taken from a study of blood T cell repertoires in COVID-19. TCRdb keeps only in-frame clones here, not all; method: immunoSEQ multiplex PCR. The sample lists about 61,000 clones, around 87% occurring once. Material: peripheral blood. This clonotype was obtained from a man in his fifties or sixties with acute or convalescent COVID-19. The chain employs TRBV13 and TRBJ1-3, with TRBD1 matching over 7 bases. In nucleotides, the CDR3 is TGTGCCAGCAGCCTTGACAGGGTTGACGGAAACACCATATATTTT. Residues: CASSLDRVDGNTIYF. The variable domain in full, with the rest retrieved from reference TRBV13 and TRBJ1-3, is AAGVIQSPRHLIKEKRETATLKCYPIPRHDTVYWYQQGPGQDPQFLISFYEKMQSDKGSIPDRFSAQQFSDYHSELNMSSLELGDSALYFCASSLDRVDGNTIYFGEGSWLTVV.